These T cell receptor beta chains were read from a single sample in a study of STAT5B mutations in CD4+ large granular lymphocyte leukemia. Only in-frame clones appear in the TCRdb table, and some are missing; sequencing was by immunoSEQ multiplex PCR. The sample lists more than 35,000 clones, roughly 85% occurring once. Specimen: CD4+ T cells from blood buffy coats. Receptors were obtained from a human donor in good health. Both conserved end residues are trimmed from each CDR3. Not every row has a clone size; where given, it reads once, few, many or a size class.

v_call	j_call	clone_size	cdr3_aa
TRBV7-6	TRBJ2-1	NA	ASSLTGTSGGAFHNEQF
TRBV5-1	TRBJ2-7	NA	ASTQVGGAAYEQY
TRBV18	TRBJ1-5	NA	ASSPETYSNQPQH
TRBV19	TRBJ1-1	NA	ASSIEGARIRTEAF
TRBV19	TRBJ2-3	NA	ASSWGQGAGDTQY
TRBV10-2	TRBJ2-7	NA	ASSEFSSSKYEQY
TRBV9	TRBJ1-5	NA	ASSVAPDRVQPQH
TRBV12-5	TRBJ2-2	NA	ASGLAFPTSNTGELF
TRBV5-1	TRBJ1-5	few	ASSAGTSNQPQH
TRBV4-3	TRBJ2-7	NA	ASSPASGGPSYEQY
TRBV9	TRBJ1-2	NA	ASSGTGVGGYGYT
TRBV25-1	TRBJ2-2	NA	ASSDGTGELF
TRBV19	TRBJ1-6	NA	ASTRTQGNSPLH
TRBV2	TRBJ2-2	NA	ASSSSQGINTGELF
TRBV9	TRBJ1-4	NA	ASSPRQGSNEKLF
TRBV7-6	TRBJ1-1	NA	ASSLEDGLSEAF
TRBV19	TRBJ2-5	NA	ASSKNPGTQETQY
TRBV5-1	TRBJ2-2	NA	ASSPPGRSGELF
TRBV19	TRBJ1-1	NA	ASSLKGDTEAF
TRBV5-6	TRBJ2-1	NA	ASSFRGYNEQF
TRBV28	TRBJ1-2	NA	ASSANFRGYT
TRBV19	TRBJ2-1	NA	ASRFSGVYNEQF
TRBV5-6	TRBJ2-7	NA	ASSLRVYEQY
TRBV5-1	TRBJ1-6	NA	ASSPGGTGFNSPLH